These T cell receptor beta chains were read from a single sample in a study of cytomegalovirus exposure and HLA in healthy donors. Clones were sequenced by immunoSEQ multiplex PCR, and TCRdb holds only the in-frame ones, with some missing. Of 100,000 to 150,000 clones in the sample, approximately 73% were seen once. The sample taken for sequencing was PBMCs. These receptors all come from a man aged 55 to 69 in good health and CMV-seropositive. The CDR3 runs from the conserved cysteine through the conserved F or W. Each record gives: D gene, clone size, J gene, V gene, CDR3 protein, CDR3 DNA. The D gene is left open where the match is weak. Size is stated for part of the rows, as once, few or many counts, or as a class when the clone is expanded.

d_gene: -; abundance: -; j_gene: TRBJ1-4; v_gene: TRBV27; CDR3aa: CAVGARGNEKLFF; CDR3nt: TGTGCCGTGGGGGCACGGGGTAATGAAAAACTGTTTTTT
d_gene: -; abundance: -; j_gene: TRBJ2-7; v_gene: TRBV7-9; CDR3aa: CASSFSPAYEQYF; CDR3nt: TGTGCCAGCAGCTTTAGTCCCGCCTACGAGCAGTACTTC
d_gene: -; abundance: -; j_gene: TRBJ2-4; v_gene: TRBV2; CDR3aa: CASSDRGQEGRNIQYF; CDR3nt: TGTGCCAGCAGCGATCGGGGACAAGAGGGGCGGAACATTCAGTACTTC
d_gene: TRBD1; abundance: -; j_gene: TRBJ1-6; v_gene: TRBV6-6; CDR3aa: CASSYQGADNSPLHF; CDR3nt: TGTGCCAGCAGTTACCAGGGGGCCGATAATTCACCCCTCCACTTT
d_gene: -; abundance: -; j_gene: TRBJ2-3; v_gene: TRBV27; CDR3aa: CASSATSLRESDTQYF; CDR3nt: TGTGCCAGCAGTGCCACAAGCCTCAGGGAATCAGATACGCAGTATTTT
d_gene: -; abundance: few; j_gene: TRBJ2-1; v_gene: TRBV28; CDR3aa: CASSSDRKVFF; CDR3nt: TGTGCCAGCAGCTCCGACAGGAAAGTGTTCTTC
d_gene: -; abundance: once; j_gene: TRBJ2-6; v_gene: TRBV5-1; CDR3aa: CASSYTGSGANVLTF; CDR3nt: TGCGCCAGCAGCTATACAGGGTCGGGGGCCAACGTCCTGACTTTC
d_gene: -; abundance: -; j_gene: TRBJ1-2; v_gene: TRBV9; CDR3aa: CASSVSVPGGANYGYTF; CDR3nt: TGTGCCAGCAGCGTAAGTGTCCCAGGAGGGGCTAACTATGGCTACACCTTC
d_gene: TRBD2; abundance: -; j_gene: TRBJ2-7; v_gene: TRBV29-1; CDR3aa: CSVEGGEGTEQYF; CDR3nt: TGCAGCGTTGAAGGGGGGGAGGGGACCGAGCAGTACTTC
d_gene: TRBD2; abundance: -; j_gene: TRBJ2-7; v_gene: TRBV5-3; CDR3aa: CARSFGGARDEQYF; CDR3nt: TGTGCCAGAAGCTTCGGGGGGGCGCGGGACGAGCAGTACTTC
d_gene: -; abundance: many; j_gene: TRBJ1-6; v_gene: TRBV5-1; CDR3aa: CASSPEQGRGNSPLHF; CDR3nt: TGCGCCAGCAGCCCAGAGCAGGGGAGAGGGAATTCACCCCTCCACTTT